The entry that follows covers one TCR beta chain sequence. Its antigen is as yet unknown. A junction boundary mismatches the germline segment, possibly from a read error. The record originates from a study of tumor and adjacent non-tumor tissue in lung cancer. Study results and limitations: Tumor tissue had significantly higher TCR diversity than normal lung.

A modified ARM-PCR protocol with three rounds of nested PCR amplified TCRbeta. TCRdb itself ran the multiplex PCR reads through MiXCR, one entry per CDR3 protein. Among roughly 82,000 distinct CDR3 sequences listed, around three quarters were seen once. The template was RNA from unsorted bulk tissue. More than 3 cm separated this lung sample from the edge of the tumor. The sample comprised distant non-tumor lung tissue. This sequence was found in a woman aged 45-65 years with non-small cell lung cancer.

DNA of the CDR3: TGCAGCACATTGGGACCTGCGAACGCCGGGGAGCTGTTTTTT. The encoded protein is CSTLGPANAGELFF. This chain joins TRBV29-1 and TRBJ2-2; D may be TRBD1 or TRBD2 (5 bases each). The CDR3 covers 14 residues. Germline CDR1 reads SQVTM; CDR2 reads ANQGSEA.